Reported below is one TCR beta chain. Many counts were recorded for this clonotype. Its antigen has not been determined. No base-level quality is on record; no much larger clone is a single base apart. Library preparation used PCR. TCRdb shows the sequencer as Illumina HiSeq 2500. TCR library preparation used molecular barcoding, with unique molecular identifiers applied to normalize quantification of the TCRbeta repertoire. TCRdb's own reprocessing of the public reads used fastp at Q25 and MiXCR and kept productive beta chains. CDR3 protein sequences are deduplicated, and each keeps its most common genes and DNA. The sample table contains about 200,000 distinct CDR3 sequences; only one count was recorded for 5.5% to 7% of them. The ten largest clones add up to about 6% of the sample. These data come from a study of T-cell reconstitution after alpha-beta-depleted transplantation in children (dated by TCRdb to 2015 to 2016). Broadly, across the study: The study quantitatively tracked T-cell immune reconstitution after TCRalphabeta/CD19-depleted allogeneic hematopoietic cell transplantation in children using TCR repertoire profiling.

Points the paper makes about the study in general: The high TCRbeta diversity at day 60 in some patients was ascribed to recipient T cells and intrathymic progenitors that had survived conditioning. Hyperexpanded clone frequencies declined over subsequent months; after one year, T-cell counts and TCRbeta diversity were mostly attributed to newly produced T cells. The apparently early recovery of alphabetaT-cell counts about two months after transplant reportedly depended on only several hundred rapidly expanded clones that came from non-depleted graft cells.

V lost 5 bases and J lost 4 bases, and the count of bases not matched to a germline gene is 7. Inclusive of the bounding cysteine and phenylalanine, the CDR3 is 15 residues long. Of the read, only the CDR3 DNA is kept; its 45 bases are in frame from base 1. As encoded in the germline V gene (reference sequence), CDR1 is LNHNV while CDR2 is YYDKDF. Read against the paper, the sample's treatment or condition label means: allogeneic hematopoietic cell transplantation with graft depleted of TCRalphabeta T cells and CD19 B cells. The children who served as transplant recipients had been given grafts of TCRalphabeta/CD19-depleted allogeneic hematopoietic cells.

Sequencing used PBMCs, obtained before TCRalphabeta/CD19-depleted stem cell transplant. The sequence was collected from a boy between 2 and 10 years old with acute lymphoblastic leukemia, due to receive a stem cell transplant. The V and J genes are TRBV15 and TRBJ2-1; 8 junctional bases match TRBD1. The DNA sequence is TGTGCCACCAGCCCAGGGGACAGGAGATACAATGAGCAGTTCTTC. This encodes CATSPGDRRYNEQFF.